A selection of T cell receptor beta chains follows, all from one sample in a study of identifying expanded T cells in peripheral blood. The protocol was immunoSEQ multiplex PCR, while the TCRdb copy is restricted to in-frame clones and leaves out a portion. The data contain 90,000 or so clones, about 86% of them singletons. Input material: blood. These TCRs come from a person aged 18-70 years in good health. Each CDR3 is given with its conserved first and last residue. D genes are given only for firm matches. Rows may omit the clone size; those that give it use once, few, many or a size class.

CDR3 DNA: TGTGCCAGCAGCCGGGAACCCGGCCGGGGGGAAGAGACCCAGTACTTC; CDR3 protein: CASSREPGRGEETQYF; D gene: TRBD2; V gene: TRBV7-9; CDR3 length: 16; clone size: NA; J gene: TRBJ2-5
CDR3 DNA: TGTGCCAGCAGCGAATTCGAGGGACGGAGCTATGGCTACACCTTC; CDR3 protein: CASSEFEGRSYGYTF; D gene: NA; V gene: TRBV7-2; CDR3 length: 15; clone size: once; J gene: TRBJ1-2
CDR3 DNA: TGTGCCAGCAGCTTTGACAGAAGCTCCTACAATGAGCAGTTCTTC; CDR3 protein: CASSFDRSSYNEQFF; D gene: NA; V gene: TRBV13; CDR3 length: 15; clone size: NA; J gene: TRBJ2-1
CDR3 DNA: TGCGCCAGCAGCTTGGAAGGAGTGAATAATTCACCCCTCCACTTT; CDR3 protein: CASSLEGVNNSPLHF; D gene: NA; V gene: TRBV5-1; CDR3 length: 15; clone size: few; J gene: TRBJ1-6
CDR3 DNA: TGTGCCAGCAGACCCGTGGACAGGGTTCAGACTGAAGCTTTCTTT; CDR3 protein: CASRPVDRVQTEAFF; D gene: TRBD1; V gene: TRBV6-5; CDR3 length: 15; clone size: NA; J gene: TRBJ1-1
CDR3 DNA: TGTGCCAGCAGCCCCACCGGGGGACAGGCCCTATTTGGCTACACCTTC; CDR3 protein: CASSPTGGQALFGYTF; D gene: TRBD1; V gene: TRBV5-6; CDR3 length: 16; clone size: NA; J gene: TRBJ1-2
CDR3 DNA: TGCGCCAGCAGCCCTGGAGGGTCGCTGAACGCTAACTATGGCTACACCTTC; CDR3 protein: CASSPGGSLNANYGYTF; D gene: NA; V gene: TRBV5-1; CDR3 length: 17; clone size: NA; J gene: TRBJ1-2
CDR3 DNA: TGTGCCATCAGTGTGGGAGGGGGGACTGAAGCTTTCTTT; CDR3 protein: CAISVGGGTEAFF; D gene: NA; V gene: TRBV10-3; CDR3 length: 13; clone size: NA; J gene: TRBJ1-1
CDR3 DNA: TGTGCCAGCAGCTTAGGGCCAGCCCGGGACGAGCAGTACTTC; CDR3 protein: CASSLGPARDEQYF; D gene: NA; V gene: TRBV7-2; CDR3 length: 14; clone size: NA; J gene: TRBJ2-7
CDR3 DNA: TGTGCCAGCTCCCCGACTTCCTACGAGCAGTACTTC; CDR3 protein: CASSPTSYEQYF; D gene: NA; V gene: TRBV18; CDR3 length: 12; clone size: NA; J gene: TRBJ2-7
CDR3 DNA: TGCAGTGCTAGGGAAAGCTATGGCTACACCTTC; CDR3 protein: CSARESYGYTF; D gene: NA; V gene: TRBV20-1; CDR3 length: 11; clone size: NA; J gene: TRBJ1-2
CDR3 DNA: TGCGCCAGCAGCCTGAACGCCCAGGGGGCGGCTAATGAAAAACTGTTTTTT; CDR3 protein: CASSLNAQGAANEKLFF; D gene: TRBD1; V gene: TRBV4-1; CDR3 length: 17; clone size: NA; J gene: TRBJ1-4
CDR3 DNA: TGTGCCAGCAGCCCCCGGACTAGCCGCGAGCAGTACTTC; CDR3 protein: CASSPRTSREQYF; D gene: TRBD2; V gene: TRBV11-1; CDR3 length: 13; clone size: once; J gene: TRBJ2-7
CDR3 DNA: TGTGCCAGCAGCTCTCAGGCCGGTAGGTTCAATCAGCCCCAGCATTTT; CDR3 protein: CASSSQAGRFNQPQHF; D gene: NA; V gene: TRBV7-2; CDR3 length: 16; clone size: NA; J gene: TRBJ1-5
CDR3 DNA: TGTGCCAGCAGCCAAGAAGTTGAGGGGGTGGGTGGCTACACCTTC; CDR3 protein: CASSQEVEGVGGYTF; D gene: NA; V gene: TRBV4-2; CDR3 length: 15; clone size: NA; J gene: TRBJ1-2
CDR3 DNA: TGCGCCAGCGCATCCGTGGGGTTGGGTGGCTACACCTTC; CDR3 protein: CASASVGLGGYTF; D gene: NA; V gene: TRBV4-3; CDR3 length: 13; clone size: medium-sized; J gene: TRBJ1-2
CDR3 DNA: TGTGCCAGCAGCGCCACCGGGACAGGGGGTCGGAATGGCTACACCTTC; CDR3 protein: CASSATGTGGRNGYTF; D gene: TRBD1; V gene: TRBV9; CDR3 length: 16; clone size: few; J gene: TRBJ1-2
CDR3 DNA: TGTGCCAGCAGTTCCCAGCTGGGACAGCCGACCCAGTACTTC; CDR3 protein: CASSSQLGQPTQYF; D gene: TRBD1; V gene: TRBV2; CDR3 length: 14; clone size: NA; J gene: TRBJ2-5
CDR3 DNA: TGCGCCAGCAGCTTGGAGTGGGCTCGGACAGATACGCAGTATTTT; CDR3 protein: CASSLEWARTDTQYF; D gene: NA; V gene: TRBV5-1; CDR3 length: 15; clone size: NA; J gene: TRBJ2-3
CDR3 DNA: TGTGCCAGCAGGGGGACGGAACCTCCGTATGAGCAGTTCTTC; CDR3 protein: CASRGTEPPYEQFF; D gene: NA; V gene: TRBV27; CDR3 length: 14; clone size: NA; J gene: TRBJ2-1
CDR3 DNA: TGTGCCAGCTCAGCCGACAGAATTCTTCAGCCCCAGCATTTT; CDR3 protein: CASSADRILQPQHF; D gene: NA; V gene: TRBV18; CDR3 length: 14; clone size: once; J gene: TRBJ1-5
CDR3 DNA: TGTGCCAGCAGCGCAGGCACCCCGGGGGGGGAATCGGACAATGAGCAGTTCTTC; CDR3 protein: CASSAGTPGGESDNEQFF; D gene: NA; V gene: TRBV21-1; CDR3 length: 18; clone size: NA; J gene: TRBJ2-1
CDR3 DNA: TGTGCCAGCAGTTTCGTCAGGGGGATTAAAGGGAACACTGAAGCTTTCTTT; CDR3 protein: CASSFVRGIKGNTEAFF; D gene: TRBD1; V gene: TRBV27; CDR3 length: 17; clone size: NA; J gene: TRBJ1-1
CDR3 DNA: TGCGCCAGCAGCTTGGGTACAGGAGAGGGGTCACCCCTCCACTTT; CDR3 protein: CASSLGTGEGSPLHF; D gene: NA; V gene: TRBV5-1; CDR3 length: 15; clone size: NA; J gene: TRBJ1-6
CDR3 DNA: TGTGCCTGGAGTAAATATAGCAATCAGCCCCAGCATTTT; CDR3 protein: CAWSKYSNQPQHF; D gene: NA; V gene: TRBV30; CDR3 length: 13; clone size: medium-sized; J gene: TRBJ1-5
CDR3 DNA: TGTGCCAGTAGTGTTTCCACCGGGGAGCTGTTTTTT; CDR3 protein: CASSVSTGELFF; D gene: NA; V gene: TRBV6-1; CDR3 length: 12; clone size: NA; J gene: TRBJ2-2
CDR3 DNA: TGTGCCAGCAGCGGTCCGGAACAGGGCTCTGGAAACACCATATATTTT; CDR3 protein: CASSGPEQGSGNTIYF; D gene: NA; V gene: TRBV9; CDR3 length: 16; clone size: NA; J gene: TRBJ1-3
CDR3 DNA: TGCGCCAGCAGCTTGAAGGTCTTCTTCTTTGAGACCCAGTACTTC; CDR3 protein: CASSLKVFFFETQYF; D gene: NA; V gene: TRBV5-1; CDR3 length: 15; clone size: NA; J gene: TRBJ2-5
CDR3 DNA: TGTGCCAGTAGCGAAAGGAGGGGAGGAAGGGCTGAAGCTTTCTTT; CDR3 protein: CASSERRGGRAEAFF; D gene: NA; V gene: TRBV19; CDR3 length: 15; clone size: few; J gene: TRBJ1-1
CDR3 DNA: TGTGCCAGCAGCTATCGGGCCCGGAACACTGAAGCTTTCTTT; CDR3 protein: CASSYRARNTEAFF; D gene: NA; V gene: TRBV11-3; CDR3 length: 14; clone size: NA; J gene: TRBJ1-1
CDR3 DNA: TGTGCCAGCAGCTCCCGGGACAGGGGGAACAATGAGCAGTTCTTC; CDR3 protein: CASSSRDRGNNEQFF; D gene: TRBD1; V gene: TRBV11-2; CDR3 length: 15; clone size: NA; J gene: TRBJ2-1
CDR3 DNA: TGTGCCAGCAGCCCTAACAGGGCCTACGAGCAGTACTTC; CDR3 protein: CASSPNRAYEQYF; D gene: NA; V gene: TRBV11-3; CDR3 length: 13; clone size: NA; J gene: TRBJ2-7
CDR3 DNA: TGCAGCGTAGGGACACTGCGCACTGAAGCTTTCTTT; CDR3 protein: CSVGTLRTEAFF; D gene: NA; V gene: TRBV29-1; CDR3 length: 12; clone size: NA; J gene: TRBJ1-1
CDR3 DNA: TGTGCCAGCAGCTTAGGTCAGGGGGCGCGAGGCTACACCTTC; CDR3 protein: CASSLGQGARGYTF; D gene: TRBD1; V gene: TRBV7-2; CDR3 length: 14; clone size: NA; J gene: TRBJ1-2
CDR3 DNA: TGTGCCAGCAGCGTACGGTCCGACACTGAAGCTTTCTTT; CDR3 protein: CASSVRSDTEAFF; D gene: NA; V gene: TRBV9; CDR3 length: 13; clone size: NA; J gene: TRBJ1-1
CDR3 DNA: TGTGCCAGCAGCTCCAGGGGACGCCAATCCTACGAGCAGTACTTC; CDR3 protein: CASSSRGRQSYEQYF; D gene: NA; V gene: TRBV7-2; CDR3 length: 15; clone size: NA; J gene: TRBJ2-7
CDR3 DNA: TGTGCCAGCTCACCGTCCAACAGGGGTACTGAAGCTTTCTTT; CDR3 protein: CASSPSNRGTEAFF; D gene: TRBD1; V gene: TRBV18; CDR3 length: 14; clone size: few; J gene: TRBJ1-1
CDR3 DNA: TGTGCCAGCATGGGGACAGGGGAGGGCCAGGGTACGCAGTATTTT; CDR3 protein: CASMGTGEGQGTQYF; D gene: TRBD1; V gene: TRBV2; CDR3 length: 15; clone size: NA; J gene: TRBJ2-3
CDR3 DNA: TGTGCCAGCAGCTCACTTCAAAACAGGGGGCTTTTCAATGAGCAGTTCTTC; CDR3 protein: CASSSLQNRGLFNEQFF; D gene: TRBD1; V gene: TRBV5-4; CDR3 length: 17; clone size: NA; J gene: TRBJ2-1
CDR3 DNA: TGTGCCAGCAGGATTGCGTGGGGGGCCTACAATGAGCAGTTCTTC; CDR3 protein: CASRIAWGAYNEQFF; D gene: NA; V gene: TRBV2; CDR3 length: 15; clone size: NA; J gene: TRBJ2-1